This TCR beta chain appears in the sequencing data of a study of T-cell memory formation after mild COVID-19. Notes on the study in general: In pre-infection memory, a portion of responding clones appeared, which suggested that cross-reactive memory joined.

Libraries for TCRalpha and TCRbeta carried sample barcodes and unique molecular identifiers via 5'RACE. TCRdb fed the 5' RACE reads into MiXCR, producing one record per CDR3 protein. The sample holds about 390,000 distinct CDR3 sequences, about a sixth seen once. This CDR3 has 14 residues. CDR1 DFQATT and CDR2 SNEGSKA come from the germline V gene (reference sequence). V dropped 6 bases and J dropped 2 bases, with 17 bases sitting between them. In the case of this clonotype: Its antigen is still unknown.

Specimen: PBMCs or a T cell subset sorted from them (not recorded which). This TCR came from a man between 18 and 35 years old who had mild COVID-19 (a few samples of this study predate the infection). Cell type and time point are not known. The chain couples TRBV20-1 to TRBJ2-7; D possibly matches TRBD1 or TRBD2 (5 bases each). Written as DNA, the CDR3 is TGCAGTGCAGGGACCCCGACTGTAACCTACGAGCAGTACGTC. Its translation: CSAGTPTVTYEQYV.